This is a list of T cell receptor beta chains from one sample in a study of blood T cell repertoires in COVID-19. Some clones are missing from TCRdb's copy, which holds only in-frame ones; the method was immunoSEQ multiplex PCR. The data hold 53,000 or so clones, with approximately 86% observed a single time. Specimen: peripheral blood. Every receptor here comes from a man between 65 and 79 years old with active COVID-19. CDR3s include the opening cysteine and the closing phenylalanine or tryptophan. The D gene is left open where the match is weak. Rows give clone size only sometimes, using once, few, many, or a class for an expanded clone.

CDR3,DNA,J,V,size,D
CATGGIRNTEAFF,TGTGCCACAGGGGGCATTCGGAACACTGAAGCTTTCTTT,TRBJ1-1,TRBV6-6,few,TRBD1
CASSRGSGYTF,TGTGCCAGCAGTCGGGGTTCCGGCTACACCTTC,TRBJ1-2,TRBV3-1/TRBV3-2,-,-
CASSLHKGEAGELFF,TGTGCCAGCAGCTTACATAAAGGGGAAGCCGGGGAGCTGTTTTTT,TRBJ2-2,TRBV7-2,-,-
CSVEGHRRDIQYF,TGCAGCGTTGAGGGACACCGCCGGGACATTCAGTACTTC,TRBJ2-4,TRBV29-1,-,-
CATSRGGDYGYTF,TGTGCCACCAGCAGAGGGGGGGACTATGGCTACACCTTC,TRBJ1-2,TRBV15,-,-
CASSPGGGPEAFF,TGTGCCAGTAGCCCGGGGGGGGGTCCTGAAGCTTTCTTT,TRBJ1-1,TRBV19,-,-
CASSDAGQGLYGYTF,TGTGCCAGCAGTGATGCGGGACAGGGCCTCTATGGCTACACCTTC,TRBJ1-2,TRBV2,-,TRBD1
CASLYGEQYF,TGTGCCAGTCTTTACGGCGAGCAGTACTTC,TRBJ2-7,TRBV19,-,-
CASSRGSREETQYF,TGTGCCAGCAGCCGAGGTTCCAGGGAAGAGACCCAGTACTTC,TRBJ2-5,TRBV7-8,-,-
CASGQGLNTEAFF,TGTGCCAGTGGACAGGGATTAAACACTGAAGCTTTCTTT,TRBJ1-1,TRBV19,-,TRBD1
CASSYSGQGLNGYTF,TGTGCCAGCAGTTACTCGGGACAGGGTTTAAATGGCTACACCTTC,TRBJ1-2,TRBV6-6,-,TRBD1
CASSMSAEGRPEQYF,TGTGCCAGTAGTATGTCAGCTGAGGGGAGGCCCGAGCAGTACTTC,TRBJ2-7,TRBV19,-,-
CASSPRGGSQPQHF,TGTGCCAGCAGCCCCCGGGGGGGGAGTCAGCCCCAGCATTTT,TRBJ1-5,TRBV7-2,few,-
CASSSTGQGYYEQYF,TGTGCCAGCAGCTCCACCGGACAGGGATACTACGAGCAGTACTTC,TRBJ2-7,TRBV11-1,-,TRBD1
CASRQQGHQPQHF,TGTGCCAGCAGACAACAGGGGCATCAGCCCCAGCATTTT,TRBJ1-5,TRBV12-3/TRBV12-4,-,TRBD1
CATSPGVGEKLFF,TGTGCCACCAGTCCAGGGGTTGGTGAAAAACTGTTTTTT,TRBJ1-4,TRBV15,-,-
CASSDQGHLNSPLHF,TGTGCCAGCAGTGATCAGGGCCACTTAAATTCACCCCTCCACTTT,TRBJ1-6,TRBV25-1,-,-
CASSQDPTRVVYGYTF,TGTGCCAGCAGCCAGGACCCGACTAGGGTGGTTTATGGCTACACCTTC,TRBJ1-2,TRBV3-1/TRBV3-2,-,-
CASSQDRGLNEKLFF,TGTGCCAGCAGCCAAGATAGAGGGCTTAATGAAAAACTGTTTTTT,TRBJ1-4,TRBV3-1/TRBV3-2,-,-
CATGDRAYQPQHF,TGTGCCACCGGGGACAGGGCCTATCAGCCCCAGCATTTT,TRBJ1-5,TRBV6-5,-,TRBD1
CASTGEPILGQYF,TGCGCCAGCACGGGAGAACCTATACTCGGGCAGTACTTC,TRBJ2-7,TRBV5-1,-,-
CASSQEKSDRAGDTQYF,TGCGCCAGCAGCCAAGAAAAGTCGGACAGGGCAGGGGATACGCAGTATTTT,TRBJ2-3,TRBV4-3,few,TRBD1
CATRQSLYNEQFF,TGTGCCACCAGACAGTCTCTTTACAATGAGCAGTTCTTC,TRBJ2-1,TRBV24-1,-,-
CASSFPSDRGRNTGELFF,TGTGCCAGCAGCTTCCCCAGCGACAGGGGCCGGAACACCGGGGAGCTGTTTTTT,TRBJ2-2,TRBV7-3,-,TRBD1